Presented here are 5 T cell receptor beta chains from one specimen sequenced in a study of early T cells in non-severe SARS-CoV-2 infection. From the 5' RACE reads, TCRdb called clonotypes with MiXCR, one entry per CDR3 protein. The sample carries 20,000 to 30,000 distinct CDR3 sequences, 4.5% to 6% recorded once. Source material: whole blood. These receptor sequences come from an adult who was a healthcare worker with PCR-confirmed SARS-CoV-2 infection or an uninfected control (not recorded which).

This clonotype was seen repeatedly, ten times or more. CDR3 nucleotide sequence: TGCAGTGCCGAGGGACAGGGAGTAAATCAGCCCCAGCATTTT. This encodes CSAEGQGVNQPQHF. The J gene is TRBJ1-5, the V gene TRBV20-1, with 9 bases fitting TRBD1. The V gene end was trimmed by 6 bases and the J gene end by 4 bases; junction bases not matched to a gene: 7. The CDR3 is made up of 14 amino acids. Germline-derived CDR1 and CDR2 are DFQATT and SNEGSKA (reference sequence).

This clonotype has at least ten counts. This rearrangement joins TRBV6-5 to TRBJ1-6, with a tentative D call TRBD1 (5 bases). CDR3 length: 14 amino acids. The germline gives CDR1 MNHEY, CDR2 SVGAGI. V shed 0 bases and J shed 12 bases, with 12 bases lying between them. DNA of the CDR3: TGTGCCAGCAGTTACTCGATGACGGGGGTACCCCTCCACTTT. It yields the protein CASSYSMTGVPLHF.

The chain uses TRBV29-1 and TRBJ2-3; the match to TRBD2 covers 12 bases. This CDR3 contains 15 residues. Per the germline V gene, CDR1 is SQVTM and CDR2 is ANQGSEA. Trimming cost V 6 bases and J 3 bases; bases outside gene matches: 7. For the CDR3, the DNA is TGCAGCGTAGCTACCGGGACTAGCGGGACAGATACGCAGTATTTT. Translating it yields CSVATGTSGTDTQYF.

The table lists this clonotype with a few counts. This CDR3 is CASSVLVRGSGNTIYF. The CDR3 DNA is TGTGCCAGCAGCGTCTTGGTGAGGGGCTCTGGAAACACCATATATTTT. V is TRBV7-9 and J is TRBJ1-3, with D perhaps matching TRBD1 (5 bases). Per the germline V gene, CDR1 is SEHNR and CDR2 is FQNEAQ (reference sequence). Trimming left V 5 bases short and J 0 bases short, with 14 bases between. The CDR3 covers 16 residues.

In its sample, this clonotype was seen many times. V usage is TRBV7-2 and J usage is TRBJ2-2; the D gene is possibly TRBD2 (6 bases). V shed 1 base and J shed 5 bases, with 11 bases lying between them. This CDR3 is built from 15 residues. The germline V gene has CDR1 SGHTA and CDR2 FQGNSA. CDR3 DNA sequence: TGTGCCAGCAGCTTAGAGGCGGGGACGACCGGGGAGCTGTTTTTT. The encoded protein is CASSLEAGTTGELFF. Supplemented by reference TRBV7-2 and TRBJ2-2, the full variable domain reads GAGVSQSPSNKVTEKGKDVELRCDPISGHTALYWYRQSLGQGLEFLIYFQGNSAPDKSGLPSDRFSAERTGGSVSTLTIQRTQQEDSAVYLCASSLEAGTTGELFFGEGSRLTVL.